This TCR beta chain comes out of a study of CD8 T cells in Susac syndrome. CD8+ and CD4+ blood T cells underwent TCR beta sequencing. Treatment-naive patients with stable or active relapsing-remitting disease were the multiple sclerosis controls. Both CD4+ and CD8+ T cells were negatively isolated, and TEMRA cells underwent FACS enrichment. Random hexamers were used to reverse transcribe the RNA input (roughly 0.5 to 1 ug). An immunoSEQ multiplex PCR generated amplified TCR beta CDR3 products spanning 54 Vbeta and 13 Jbeta. TCRdb fed the immunoSEQ multiplex PCR reads into MiXCR, producing one record per CDR3 protein. Counted here are some 300,000 distinct CDR3 sequences, roughly 81% occurring once; the ten biggest clones make up 0.11%. The trim removed 3 bases at V and 3 bases at J, leaving 4 bases unmatched. The germline CDR1 and CDR2 sequences are SGDLS and YYNGEE. The CDR3 is 15 residues long.

The chain joins TRBV9 to TRBJ2-7; TRBD1 aligns across 12 bases. The sample was CD8+ T cells from PBMCs. The clonotype originates from a human donor with multiple sclerosis. CDR3 region: CASSEGQGAIYEQYF. As DNA, the CDR3 is TGTGCCAGCAGCGAGGGACAGGGGGCGATCTACGAGCAGTACTTC.